This T cell receptor beta chain was identified during a study of blood T cell repertoires in COVID-19. Study summary: Researchers got acute and convalescent COVID-19 samples from the United States, Italy and Spain.

Methods used by the authors: Reference gene primer amplification gave estimated nucleated cell counts. Using immunoSEQ multiplex PCR, the repertoire was profiled, and TCRdb retains in-frame clones only, with some absent. V and J calls and clone size are those listed in that table; D and trimming were worked out from the DNA. The sample carries around 240,000 clones, approximately 86% recorded once. CDR1 SGHNT and CDR2 YYREEE come from the germline V gene (reference sequence). J gave up 2 bases and V 0 bases, and 2 bases lay outside the gene matches. CDR3 length equals 15 residues. The sequenced sample consisted of peripheral blood. The clonotype originates from a young woman who had recovered from COVID-19. The genes are TRBV5-4 and TRBJ2-7; 10 bases are a match to TRBD1. The CDR3 coding sequence is TGTGCCAGCAGCTTGGAAGGGACAGGGGCCTACGAGCAGTACTTC. Amino acid sequence: CASSLEGTGAYEQYF. The full variable domain, rest sourced from reference TRBV5-4 and TRBJ2-7, is ETGVTQSPTHLIKTRGQQVTLRCSSQSGHNTVSWYQQALGQGPQFIFQYYREEENGRGNFPPRFSGLQFPNYSSELNVNALELDDSALYLCASSLEGTGAYEQYFGPGTRLTVT.